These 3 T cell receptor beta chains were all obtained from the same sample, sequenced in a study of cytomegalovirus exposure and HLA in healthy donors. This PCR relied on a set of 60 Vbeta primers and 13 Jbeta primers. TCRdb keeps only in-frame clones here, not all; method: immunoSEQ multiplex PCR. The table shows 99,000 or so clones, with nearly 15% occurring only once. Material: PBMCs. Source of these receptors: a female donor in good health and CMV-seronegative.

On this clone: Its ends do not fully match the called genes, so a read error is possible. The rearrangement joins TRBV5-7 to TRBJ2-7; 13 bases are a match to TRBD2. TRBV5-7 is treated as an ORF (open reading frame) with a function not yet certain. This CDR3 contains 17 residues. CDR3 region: CASTLTSGRYSSYEQYF. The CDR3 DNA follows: TGTGCCAGCACCTTGACTAGCGGGAGGTACTCCTCCTACGAGCAGTACTTC.

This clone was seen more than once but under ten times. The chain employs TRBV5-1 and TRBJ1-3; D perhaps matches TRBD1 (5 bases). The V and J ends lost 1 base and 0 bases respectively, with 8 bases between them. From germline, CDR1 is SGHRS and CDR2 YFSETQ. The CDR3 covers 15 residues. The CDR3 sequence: CASSLTGSSGNTIYF. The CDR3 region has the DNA TGCGCCAGCAGCTTGACAGGTTCCTCTGGAAACACCATATATTTT.

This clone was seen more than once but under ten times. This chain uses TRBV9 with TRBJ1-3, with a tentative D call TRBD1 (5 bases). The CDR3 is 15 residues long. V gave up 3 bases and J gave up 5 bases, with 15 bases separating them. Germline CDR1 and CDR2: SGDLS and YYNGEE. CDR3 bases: TGTGCCAGCAGCGAGGGTTTGGACACACGAAACACCATATATTTT. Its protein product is CASSEGLDTRNTIYF.